The clone carrying this TCR beta chain showed up many times. TCRdb passed the RT-PCR reads through MiXCR, listing each CDR3 protein once. In the table there are about 580,000 distinct CDR3 sequences, around 15% of which are singletons. These data come from a study of response to subunit inactivated influenza vaccine. V trimming: 6 bases; J trimming: 2 bases; junction bases outside the gene matches: 4. This CDR3 is built from 13 residues. The receptor was isolated from a man between 50 and 59 years old who received an inactivated influenza vaccine. The rearrangement joins TRBV12-3 or TRBV12-4 to TRBJ2-7; 7 bases align to TRBD1. Material: PBMCs from blood, obtained roughly 13 days after vaccination. The CDR3 here is CASSWDSTYEQYF. CDR3 DNA: TGTGCCAGCAGCTGGGACAGCACCTACGAGCAGTACTTC.